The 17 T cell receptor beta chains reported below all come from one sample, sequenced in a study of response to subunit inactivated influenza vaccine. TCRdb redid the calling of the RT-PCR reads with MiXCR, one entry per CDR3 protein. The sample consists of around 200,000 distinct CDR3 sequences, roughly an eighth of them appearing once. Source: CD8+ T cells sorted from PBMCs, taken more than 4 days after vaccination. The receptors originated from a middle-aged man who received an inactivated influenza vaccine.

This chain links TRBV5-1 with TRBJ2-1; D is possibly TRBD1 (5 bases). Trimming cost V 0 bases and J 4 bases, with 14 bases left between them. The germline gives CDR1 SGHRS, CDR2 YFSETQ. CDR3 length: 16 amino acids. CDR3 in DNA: TGCGCCAGCAGCTTGGATGGGCAGGGTGGGTACAATGAGCAGTTCTTC. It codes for CASSLDGQGGYNEQFF.

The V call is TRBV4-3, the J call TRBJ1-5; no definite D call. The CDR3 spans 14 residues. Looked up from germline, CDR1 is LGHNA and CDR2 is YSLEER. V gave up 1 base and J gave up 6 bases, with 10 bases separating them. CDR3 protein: CASSQVLTVQPQHF. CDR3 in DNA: TGCGCCAGCAGCCAAGTCCTAACCGTTCAGCCCCAGCATTTT.

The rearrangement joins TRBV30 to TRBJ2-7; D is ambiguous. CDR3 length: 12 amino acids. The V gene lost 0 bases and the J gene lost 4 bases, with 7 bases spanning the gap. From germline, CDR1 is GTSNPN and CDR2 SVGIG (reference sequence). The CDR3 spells CAWSVVVYEQYF. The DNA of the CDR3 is TGTGCCTGGAGTGTTGTAGTTTACGAGCAGTACTTC. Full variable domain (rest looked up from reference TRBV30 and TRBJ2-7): SQTIHQWPATLVQPVGSPLSLECTVEGTSNPNLYWYRQAAGRGLQLLFYSVGIGQISSEVPQNLSASRPQDRQFILSSKKLLLSDSGFYLCAWSVVVYEQYFGPGTRLTVT.

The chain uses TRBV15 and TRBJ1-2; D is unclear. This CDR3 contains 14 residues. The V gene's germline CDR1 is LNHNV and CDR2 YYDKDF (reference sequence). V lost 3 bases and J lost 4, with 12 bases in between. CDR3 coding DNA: TGTGCCACCAGCAGGTCGGGCGCCGGCTATGGCTACACCTTC. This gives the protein CATSRSGAGYGYTF. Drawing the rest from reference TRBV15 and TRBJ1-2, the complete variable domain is DAMVIQNPRYQVTQFGKPVTLSCSQTLNHNVMYWYQQKSSQAPKLLFHYYDKDFNNEADTPDNFQSRRPNTSFCFLDIRSPGLGDTAMYLCATSRSGAGYGYTFGSGTRLTVV.

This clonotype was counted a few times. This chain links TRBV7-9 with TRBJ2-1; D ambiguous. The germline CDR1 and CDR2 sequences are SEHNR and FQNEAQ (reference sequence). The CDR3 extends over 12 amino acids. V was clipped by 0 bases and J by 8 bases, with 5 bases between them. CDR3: CASSLAAYEQFF. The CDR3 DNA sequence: TGTGCCAGCAGCTTAGCGGCGTATGAGCAGTTCTTC.

Written as DNA, the CDR3 is TGCAGCGTCCCCTTGAGACCCCCTAGCGGGATTTACAATGAGCAGTTCTTC. Protein sequence: CSVPLRPPSGIYNEQFF. The J gene is TRBJ2-1, the V gene TRBV29-1; 9 positions agree with TRBD2. Germline lookup yields CDR1 SQVTM and CDR2 ANQGSEA. V shed 6 bases, J shed 4 bases, and the junction held 16 bases outside the gene matches. CDR3 length: 17 residues.

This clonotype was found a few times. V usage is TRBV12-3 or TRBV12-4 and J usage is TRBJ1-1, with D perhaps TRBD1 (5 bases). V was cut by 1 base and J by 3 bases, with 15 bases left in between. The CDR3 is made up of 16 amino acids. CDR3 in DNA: TGTGCCAGCAGTTTAGTGGGGCCCCCAGCCTACACTGAAGCTTTCTTT. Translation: CASSLVGPPAYTEAFF.

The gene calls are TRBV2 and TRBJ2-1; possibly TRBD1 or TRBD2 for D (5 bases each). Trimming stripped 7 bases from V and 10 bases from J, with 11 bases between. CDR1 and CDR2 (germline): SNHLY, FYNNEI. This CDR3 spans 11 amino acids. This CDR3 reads CASKEGREQFF. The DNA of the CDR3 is TGTGCCAGCAAAGAGGGGCGCGAGCAGTTCTTC.

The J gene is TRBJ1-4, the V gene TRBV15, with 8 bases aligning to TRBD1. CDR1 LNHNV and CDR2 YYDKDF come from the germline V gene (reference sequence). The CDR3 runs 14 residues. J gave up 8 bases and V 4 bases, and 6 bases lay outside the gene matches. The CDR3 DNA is TGTGCCACCAGCATGGACAGGGTTGGAGAAAAACTGTTTTTT. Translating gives CATSMDRVGEKLFF.

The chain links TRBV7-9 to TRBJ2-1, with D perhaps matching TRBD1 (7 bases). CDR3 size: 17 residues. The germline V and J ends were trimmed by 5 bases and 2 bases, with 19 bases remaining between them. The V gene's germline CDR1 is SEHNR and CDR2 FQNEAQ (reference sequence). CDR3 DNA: TGTGCCAGCAGCCGCCCGGAGGGGGCGTGGGCCTACAATGAGCAGTTCTTC. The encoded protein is CASSRPEGAWAYNEQFF. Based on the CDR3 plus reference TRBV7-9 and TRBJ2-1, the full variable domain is DTGVSQNPRHKITKRGQNVTFRCDPISEHNRLYWYRQTLGQGPEFLTYFQNEAQLEKSRLLSDRFSAERPKGSFSTLEIQRTEQGDSAMYLCASSRPEGAWAYNEQFFGPGTRLTVL.

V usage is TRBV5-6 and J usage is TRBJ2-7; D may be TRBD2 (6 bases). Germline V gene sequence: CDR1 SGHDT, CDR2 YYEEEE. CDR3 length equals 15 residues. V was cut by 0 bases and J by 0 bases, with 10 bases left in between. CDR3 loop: CASSLDGEASYEQYF. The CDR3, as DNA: TGTGCCAGCAGCTTGGATGGGGAGGCCTCCTACGAGCAGTACTTC.

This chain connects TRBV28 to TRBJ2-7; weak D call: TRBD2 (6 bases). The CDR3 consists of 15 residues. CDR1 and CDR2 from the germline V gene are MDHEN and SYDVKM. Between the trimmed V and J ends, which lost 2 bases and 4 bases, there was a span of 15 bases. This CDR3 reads CASSLGSGGKYEQYF. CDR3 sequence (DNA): TGTGCCAGCAGTTTAGGGTCCGGGGGAAAGTACGAGCAGTACTTC.

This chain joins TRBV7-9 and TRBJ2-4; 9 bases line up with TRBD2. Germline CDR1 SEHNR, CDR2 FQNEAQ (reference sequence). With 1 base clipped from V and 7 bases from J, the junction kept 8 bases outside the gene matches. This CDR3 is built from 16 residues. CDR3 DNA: TGTGCCAGCAGCTTAGGACGACTAGCGGAGGGTAACATTCAGTACTTC. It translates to CASSLGRLAEGNIQYF.

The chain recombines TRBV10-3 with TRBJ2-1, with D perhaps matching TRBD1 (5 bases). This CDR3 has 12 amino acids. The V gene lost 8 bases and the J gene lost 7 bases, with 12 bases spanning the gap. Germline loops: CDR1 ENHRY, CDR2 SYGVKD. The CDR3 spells CAILSAGNEQFF. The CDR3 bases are TGTGCCATCCTTTCCGCAGGGAATGAGCAGTTCTTC.

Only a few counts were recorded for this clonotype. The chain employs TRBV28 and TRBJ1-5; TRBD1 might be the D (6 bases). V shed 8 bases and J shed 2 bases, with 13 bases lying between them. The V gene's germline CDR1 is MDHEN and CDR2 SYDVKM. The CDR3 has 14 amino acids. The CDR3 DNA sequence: TGTGCCAGCCACTCGACAGGTGGCAATCAGCCCCAGCATTTT. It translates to CASHSTGGNQPQHF. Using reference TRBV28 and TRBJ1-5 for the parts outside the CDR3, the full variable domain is DVKVTQSSRYLVKRTGEKVFLECVQDMDHENMFWYRQDPGLGLRLIYFSYDVKMKEKGDIPEGYSVSREKKERFSLILESASTNQTSMYLCASHSTGGNQPQHFGDGTRLSIL.

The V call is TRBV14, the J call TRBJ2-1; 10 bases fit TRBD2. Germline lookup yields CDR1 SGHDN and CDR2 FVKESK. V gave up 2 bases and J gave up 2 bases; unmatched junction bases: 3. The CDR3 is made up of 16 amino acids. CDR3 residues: CASSQWTSGAYNEQFF. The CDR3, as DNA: TGTGCCAGCAGCCAATGGACTAGCGGCGCCTACAATGAGCAGTTCTTC. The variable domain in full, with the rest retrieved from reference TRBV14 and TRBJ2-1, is EAGVTQFPSHSVIEKGQTVTLRCDPISGHDNLYWYRRVMGKEIKFLLHFVKESKQDESGMPNNRFLAERTGGTYSTLKVQPAELEDSGVYFCASSQWTSGAYNEQFFGPGTRLTVL.

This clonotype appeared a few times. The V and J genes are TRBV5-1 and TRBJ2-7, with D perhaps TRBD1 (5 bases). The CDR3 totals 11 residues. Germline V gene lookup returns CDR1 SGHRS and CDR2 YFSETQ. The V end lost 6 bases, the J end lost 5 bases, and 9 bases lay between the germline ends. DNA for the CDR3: TGCGCCAGCACTCAGGGCAACGAGCAGTACTTC. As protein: CASTQGNEQYF.